This T cell receptor (beta chain) originates from a study of blood T cell repertoires in COVID-19. In the study overall: COVID-19 samples from acute and convalescent phases originated in the United States, Italy and Spain. T cells, B-cell-depleted T cells, or PBMCs provided the cDNA or gDNA that served as material.

In the authors' methods: Reference gene primer amplification yielded estimated nucleated cell counts. Here immunoSEQ multiplex PCR was the method, and the copy in TCRdb shows in-frame clones only, minus some. The V and J calls and clone size are taken from that table; D and trimming were inferred from the DNA. Of about 270,000 clones listed, approximately 77% were seen once; the top ten hold roughly 3%. The ends lost 6 bases at V and 10 bases at J; junction bases unmatched: 3. Germline V gene data show CDR1 as SQVTM and CDR2 as ANQGSEA. The CDR3 has 12 residues. This clone was picked up a small number of times.

Sample: peripheral blood. This chain uses TRBV29-1 with TRBJ2-1, with TRBD2 matching over 13 bases. The sequence derives from a woman aged 18-30 years with acute or convalescent COVID-19. CDR3 sequence reads: CSVPGLAGEQFF. CDR3 coding DNA: TGCAGCGTGCCGGGACTAGCGGGAGAGCAGTTCTTC.